The 30 T cell receptor beta chains reported below all come from one sample, sequenced in a study of blood T cell repertoires in COVID-19. Assay: immunoSEQ multiplex PCR; the TCRdb copy retains only in-frame clones and omits some. The table has 25,000 or so clones, under 85% seen once. The sample comprised peripheral blood. These receptors were obtained from a man between 65 and 80 years old with acute or convalescent COVID-19.

The genes are TRBV6-5 and TRBJ2-2; 9 nucleotides match TRBD2. This CDR3 has 15 amino acids. Trimming removed 5 bases from V and 6 bases from J; junction bases left unmatched: 7. The germline V gene encodes CDR1 MNHEY and CDR2 SVGAGI. This CDR3 reads CASSKSGRSSGELFF. The CDR3 DNA sequence: TGTGCCAGCAGTAAGAGCGGGAGGAGCTCCGGGGAGCTGTTTTTT.

The chain uses TRBV27 and TRBJ1-6; a weak D match, TRBD1 (5 bases). The ends were cut back, 6 bases at V and 5 bases at J, with 23 bases in the middle. Germline CDR1 reads MNHEY; CDR2 reads SMNVEV (reference sequence). This CDR3 has 18 amino acids. The CDR3 loop is CASRDRGRLNRNNSPLHF. The CDR3, as DNA: TGTGCCAGCAGGGATAGGGGCCGTCTAAACCGGAATAATTCACCCCTCCACTTT.

CDR3 amino acids: CAWTGLDYGYTF. In DNA, the CDR3 is TGTGCCTGGACAGGGTTAGACTATGGCTACACCTTC. The rearrangement joins TRBV30 to TRBJ1-2; D may be TRBD1 (5 bases). This CDR3 is built from 12 residues. Germline V gene sequence: CDR1 GTSNPN, CDR2 SVGIG (reference sequence). Trimming took off 4 bases at V and 3 bases at J, with 9 bases between the two ends.

The chain couples TRBV6-2 or TRBV6-3 to TRBJ2-1; 7 bases map to TRBD1. V gave up 4 bases and J gave up 2 bases; unmatched junction bases: 5. CDR1 is MNHEY and CDR2 is SVGEGT in the germline V gene. This CDR3 is built from 15 residues. The CDR3 nucleotides are TGTGCCAGCAGTTTACAGGGGCCCGCCTACAATGAGCAGTTCTTC. It specifies CASSLQGPAYNEQFF.

The chain uses TRBV9 and TRBJ2-2, with a tentative D call TRBD1 (6 bases). The CDR3 runs 15 residues. V lost 4 bases and J 4 bases, leaving 14 bases between the germline ends. Germline CDR1 and CDR2: SGDLS and YYNGEE. The CDR3 is CASSTRQAGTGELFF. The CDR3 DNA sequence: TGTGCCAGCAGCACACGACAGGCGGGCACCGGGGAGCTGTTTTTT. Complete variable domain (other parts from reference TRBV9 and TRBJ2-2): DSGVTQTPKHLITATGQRVTLRCSPRSGDLSVYWYQQSLDQGLQFLIQYYNGEERAKGNILERFSAQQFPDLHSELNLSSLELGDSALYFCASSTRQAGTGELFFGEGSRLTVL.

The gene calls are TRBV18 and TRBJ1-5; 9 positions agree with TRBD1. The CDR3 is made up of 16 amino acids. Germline CDR1 reads KGHSH; CDR2 reads LQKENI. Trimming cost V 3 bases and J 1 base; bases outside gene matches: 4. The CDR3 region is CASSPDRGSSNQPQHF. CDR3 nucleotide sequence: TGTGCCAGCTCACCGGACAGGGGTTCGAGCAATCAGCCCCAGCATTTT. Full variable domain (rest looked up from reference TRBV18 and TRBJ1-5): NAGVMQNPRHLVRRRGQEARLRCSPMKGHSHVYWYRQLPEEGLKFMVYLQKENIIDESGMPKERFSAEFPKEGPSILRIQQVVRGDSAAYFCASSPDRGSSNQPQHFGDGTRLSIL.

Within the sample, this clone is medium-sized. The chain has TRBV7-9 and TRBJ1-2; D is unresolved. The CDR3 is 14 residues long. V lost 5 bases and J 0 bases, leaving 10 bases between the germline ends. Germline assignment: CDR1 SEHNR and CDR2 FQNEAQ (reference sequence). CDR3 DNA sequence: TGTGCCAGCAGCGCCCAGTACGCTAACTATGGCTACACCTTC. This translates into CASSAQYANYGYTF.

The chain recombines TRBV6-5 with TRBJ1-2, with 7 bases fitting TRBD1. The germline V gene has CDR1 MNHEY and CDR2 SVGAGI. The V gene end was trimmed by 7 bases and the J gene end by 8 bases; junction bases not matched to a gene: 7. The CDR3 consists of 12 residues. The CDR3 region has the DNA TGTGCCAGCACTGTACAGGGGATGGGCTACACCTTC. Protein sequence: CASTVQGMGYTF.

V and J are TRBV20-1 and TRBJ1-1; D remains unclear. The germline gives CDR1 DFQATT, CDR2 SNEGSKA (reference sequence). This CDR3 comprises 14 residues. V shed 3 bases and J shed 6 bases, with 17 bases lying between them. For the CDR3, the DNA is TGCAGTGCTAGTAGGATCGCCAGCAGGCCTGAAGCTTTCTTT. This sequence encodes CSASRIASRPEAFF.

The CDR3: CASSEIQGRNQPQHF. The CDR3 DNA is TGTGCCAGCAGTGAGATACAGGGACGGAACCAGCCCCAGCATTTT. V gene TRBV6-1 combines with J gene TRBJ1-5, with D perhaps matching TRBD1 (6 bases). The germline V and J ends were trimmed by 3 bases and 7 bases, with 16 bases remaining between them. The CDR3 is made up of 15 amino acids. The germline CDR1 and CDR2 sequences are MNHNS and SASEGT.

The V and J genes are TRBV5-1 and TRBJ1-4; D is ambiguous. The V and J ends lost 2 bases and 1 base respectively, with 9 bases between them. This CDR3 has 15 residues. Germline CDR1 and CDR2: SGHRS and YFSETQ. The CDR3 DNA is TGCGCCAGCAGCTTTGCCGCGGGAACTAATGAAAAACTGTTTTTT. This codes for CASSFAAGTNEKLFF.

J is TRBJ1-4 and V is TRBV19; 8 positions match TRBD1. Trimming at V came to 3 bases and at J to 7 bases, leaving 7 bases not matched to a gene. CDR1 is LNHDA, CDR2 SQIVND, per germline (reference sequence). The CDR3 contains 15 residues. CDR3 in amino acids: CASSMGRQGSEKLFF. The CDR3 DNA reads as TGTGCCAGTAGTATGGGGAGACAGGGGAGTGAAAAACTGTTTTTT.

The chain couples TRBV29-1 to TRBJ2-3; TRBD2 matches 8 bases. The CDR3 consists of 15 residues. Germline assignment: CDR1 SQVTM and CDR2 ANQGSEA. V dropped 6 bases and J dropped 2; count of bases not matched to a gene: 10. CDR3 coding DNA: TGCAGCGTAGACACAGCGGGAGTTAACACAGATACGCAGTATTTT. As protein: CSVDTAGVNTDTQYF.

The chain is built from TRBV28 and TRBJ2-7, with D perhaps matching TRBD2 (6 bases). CDR1 is MDHEN and CDR2 is SYDVKM in the germline V gene. Trimming pared 5 bases from V and 0 bases from J, leaving 17 bases between. This CDR3 is built from 16 residues. The CDR3 DNA is TGTGCCAGCAGTCCGCGTAAGGGACTGTCCTCCTACGAGCAGTACTTC. Its translation is CASSPRKGLSSYEQYF.

The rearrangement joins TRBV24-1 to TRBJ2-2, with a possible D match to TRBD1 (6 bases). This CDR3 contains 14 residues. CDR1 is KGHDR and CDR2 is SFDVKD in the germline V gene. V lost 4 bases, J lost 6 bases, and 11 bases lay in between. In DNA form, the CDR3 reads TGTGCCACCAGTGAGCAGGGGATGGCCGGGGAGCTGTTTTTT. Translating gives CATSEQGMAGELFF.

This sequence joins TRBV11-2 and TRBJ2-6; possibly TRBD1 for D (6 bases). The CDR3 runs to 14 residues. The germline CDR1 and CDR2 sequences are SGHAT and FQNNGV. V shed 2 bases and J shed 4 bases, with 6 bases lying between them. For the CDR3, the DNA is TGTGCCAGCAGCTTACAGGGGGGGGCCAACGTCCTGACTTTC. Translating it yields CASSLQGGANVLTF.

This sequence joins TRBV28 and TRBJ2-4; 7 bases line up with TRBD1. V shed 3 bases and J 5 bases; nucleotides not matched to a gene: 4. The CDR3 spans 14 residues. The V gene's germline CDR1 is MDHEN and CDR2 SYDVKM. CDR3 DNA sequence: TGTGCCAGCAGTTTCCGGACAGGACAAAACATTCAGTACTTC. Amino acids: CASSFRTGQNIQYF.

The chain uses TRBV4-1 and TRBJ2-3, with D uncertain. Germline loops: CDR1 MGHRA, CDR2 YSYEKL. V gave up 3 bases and J gave up 4 bases, with 14 bases separating them. CDR3 length equals 15 residues. CDR3 bases: TGCGCCAGCAGCCAGGTTATGGGTGGGCCAGATACGCAGTATTTT. The encoded protein is CASSQVMGGPDTQYF.

V usage is TRBV5-1 and J usage is TRBJ2-5, with 12 bases aligning to TRBD2. The CDR3 extends over 16 amino acids. After removal of 0 bases from V and 4 bases from J, the junction contained 4 bases not matched to a gene. Germline loops: CDR1 SGHRS, CDR2 YFSETQ. CDR3 region: CASSLGLAGVPETQYF. CDR3 nucleotide sequence: TGCGCCAGCAGCTTGGGACTAGCGGGGGTCCCAGAGACCCAGTACTTC.

The V call is TRBV10-1, the J call TRBJ2-5, with 9 bases matching TRBD2. V shed 5 bases, J shed 2 bases, and the junction held 3 bases outside the gene matches. The CDR3 totals 14 residues. Germline assignment: CDR1 WNHNN and CDR2 SYGVQD (reference sequence). The DNA for the CDR3 is TGCGCCAGCAGTAGCGGGGGGAATCAAGAGACCCAGTACTTC. This gives the protein CASSSGGNQETQYF.

The chain combines TRBV5-4 with TRBJ2-5; D not certain. Germline CDR1 SGHNT, CDR2 YYREEE (reference sequence). V was shortened by 4 bases and J by 1 base, with 11 bases between the two germline ends. The CDR3 spans 14 residues. The CDR3 sequence: CASSPQPSQETQYF. The DNA of the CDR3 is TGTGCCAGCAGCCCACAGCCGTCCCAAGAGACCCAGTACTTC.

The chain combines TRBV6-5 with TRBJ1-1; no reliable D call. Per germline, CDR1 MNHEY and CDR2 SVGAGI. The V gene lost 6 bases and the J gene lost 3 bases, with 11 bases spanning the gap. This CDR3 is built from 13 residues. The CDR3 DNA follows: TGTGCCAGCAGGGATCCCGCGGACACTGAAGCTTTCTTT. Residues: CASRDPADTEAFF.

CDR3: CASSEFFGGVQYF. The CDR3 coding sequence is TGTGCCAGCAGTGAATTTTTCGGCGGCGTGCAGTACTTC. The rearrangement joins TRBV25-1 to TRBJ2-7, with D unclear. V was pared by 1 base and J by 9 bases, with 13 bases between. Per germline, CDR1 MGHDK and CDR2 SYGVNS. The CDR3 contains 13 residues.

The chain recombines TRBV11-3 with TRBJ1-1; 7 nucleotides line up with TRBD1. Germline CDR1 SGHNT, CDR2 YENEEA. The CDR3 is 15 amino acids. Trimming took 1 base from V and 3 from J; bases not matched to a gene: 5. CDR3 residues: CASSLGTGSYTEAFF. CDR3 nucleotides: TGTGCCAGCAGCTTAGGGACAGGCAGTTACACTGAAGCTTTCTTT.

This clone has more than one count but fewer than ten. This chain connects TRBV6-5 to TRBJ1-1, with D possibly being TRBD1 (6 bases). The CDR3 consists of 15 residues. Germline V gene data show CDR1 as MNHEY and CDR2 as SVGAGI. Trimming pared 6 bases from V and 4 bases from J, leaving 18 bases between. The CDR3 reads CASSHGGGRGTEAFF. In DNA, the CDR3 is TGTGCCAGCAGCCATGGCGGGGGGCGAGGCACTGAAGCTTTCTTT.

This chain joins TRBV5-4 and TRBJ2-5; D may be TRBD1 (6 bases). The V gene's germline CDR1 is SGHNT and CDR2 YYREEE (reference sequence). Trimming took 6 bases from V and 3 from J, leaving 18 bases between them. The CDR3 length is 15 residues. The CDR3 here is CASTQRDTGEETQYF. CDR3 DNA: TGTGCCAGCACCCAACGGGACACCGGCGAAGAGACCCAGTACTTC.

This clone has just a few counts. The genes are TRBV7-8 and TRBJ2-3; D is unresolved. The CDR3 is made up of 16 amino acids. Trimming removed 2 bases from V and 1 base from J, with 13 bases in between. Per germline, CDR1 SGHVS and CDR2 FQNEAQ. The CDR3 DNA follows: TGTGCCAGCAGCTTATCGAGGTTTGGAGGCACAGATACGCAGTATTTT. Translation: CASSLSRFGGTDTQYF.

The chain carries TRBV28 and TRBJ2-7; possible D gene TRBD2, 5 bases. There are 14 residues in the CDR3. V lost 7 bases to trimming and J lost 7 bases, with 20 bases between them. Germline CDR1 reads MDHEN; CDR2 reads SYDVKM. CDR3 loop: CASTTPGRVGEQYF. CDR3 nucleotide sequence: TGTGCCAGCACCACCCCCGGGCGGGTGGGGGAGCAGTACTTC.

This chain links TRBV5-1 with TRBJ1-2, with D maybe TRBD1 (5 bases). Trimming took off 4 bases at V and 5 bases at J, with 9 bases between the two ends. Germline CDR1 and CDR2: SGHRS and YFSETQ. The CDR3 loop spans 12 amino acids. The CDR3 spells CASSVDRYGYTF. The CDR3 nucleotides are TGCGCCAGCAGCGTCGACAGATATGGCTACACCTTC.

The table lists this clone with a few counts. The V and J genes are TRBV4-2 and TRBJ1-4; 9 bases match TRBD1. From germline, CDR1 is LGHNA and CDR2 YNFKEQ. This CDR3 region has 16 residues. The ends lost 4 bases at V and 8 bases at J; junction bases unmatched: 11. In nucleotides, the CDR3 is TGTGCCAGCAGCCTCGGACAGGGGAATGGAGAAGAAAAACTGTTTTTT. Protein sequence: CASSLGQGNGEEKLFF.